The present T cell receptor (beta chain) was sequenced within a study of cytomegalovirus exposure and HLA in healthy donors. With respect to this clone: The antigen is not known.

PCR involved 60 Vbeta and 13 Jbeta primers. The data were produced by immunoSEQ multiplex PCR, yet TCRdb's version contains in-frame clones alone and is incomplete. Among about 210,000 clones listed, approximately 80% were seen once. General study results and limits: An observed cluster of highly shared sequence variants was recorded as a likely sequencing artifact. TCR beta V segments were, for the most part, productive about 87% or about 30% of the time in an earlier analysis.

CDR3 size: 15 residues. Looked up from germline, CDR1 is SGDLS and CDR2 is YYNGEE. The ends were cut back, 4 bases at V and 1 base at J, with 14 bases in the middle. This clonotype originated in a woman in her fifties or sixties in good health and CMV-seropositive. This chain uses TRBV9 with TRBJ2-5, with D possibly matching TRBD2 (6 bases). Sample: PBMCs. The CDR3, as DNA: TGTGCCAGCAGCTCCGGGGACTCCCTCCAAGAGACCCAGTACTTC. This gives the protein CASSSGDSLQETQYF. Using reference TRBV9 and TRBJ2-5 for the parts outside the CDR3, the full variable domain is DSGVTQTPKHLITATGQRVTLRCSPRSGDLSVYWYQQSLDQGLQFLIQYYNGEERAKGNILERFSAQQFPDLHSELNLSSLELGDSALYFCASSSGDSLQETQYFGPGTRLLVL.